The entry below describes one T cell receptor (beta chain). Its antigen is undetermined. The data belong to a study of response to subunit inactivated influenza vaccine. Study-level points and caveats: Authors suggested that a seasonal influenza vaccination recruits few new T cells each time.

V lost 4 bases and J 4 bases, leaving 16 bases between the germline ends. Germline lookup yields CDR1 SNHLY and CDR2 FYNNEI. The CDR3 has 15 residues. TCRdb reanalysed the RT-PCR reads using MiXCR and keeps one entry per CDR3 protein. The data contain 500,000 to 600,000 distinct CDR3 sequences, approximately 14% of them singletons. V usage is TRBV2 and J usage is TRBJ1-1, with TRBD1 as a possible D gene (5 bases). The source is a man aged 45-65 years who received an inactivated influenza vaccine. The starting material was PBMCs from blood, obtained 12 days after vaccination. This CDR3 is CASSGTLFGGTEAFF. In DNA form, the CDR3 reads TGTGCCAGCAGTGGGACCCTGTTTGGGGGCACTGAAGCTTTCTTT.